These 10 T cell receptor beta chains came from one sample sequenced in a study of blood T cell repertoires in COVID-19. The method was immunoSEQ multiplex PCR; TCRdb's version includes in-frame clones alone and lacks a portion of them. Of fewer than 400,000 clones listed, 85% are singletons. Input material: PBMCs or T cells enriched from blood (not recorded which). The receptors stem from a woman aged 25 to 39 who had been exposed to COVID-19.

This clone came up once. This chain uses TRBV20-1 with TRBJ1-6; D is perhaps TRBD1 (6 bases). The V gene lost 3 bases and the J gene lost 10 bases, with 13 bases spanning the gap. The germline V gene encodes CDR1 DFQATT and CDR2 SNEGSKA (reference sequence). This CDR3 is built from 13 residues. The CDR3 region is CSASLAGASPLHF. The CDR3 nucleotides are TGCAGTGCTAGTTTAGCAGGGGCCTCACCCCTCCACTTT.

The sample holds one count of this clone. Here the CDR3 DNA reads TGTGCCAGCCACCTCGGGGGGCGGACTGAAGCTTTCTTT. As protein: CASHLGGRTEAFF. The chain joins TRBV6-5 to TRBJ1-1, with TRBD1 as a possible D gene (6 bases). V shed 8 bases and J shed 5 bases, with 15 bases lying between them. The germline V gene encodes CDR1 MNHEY and CDR2 SVGAGI. The CDR3 has 13 residues.

The CDR3 here is CASSLWLNSGNTIYF. DNA for the CDR3: TGTGCCAGCAGCCTTTGGCTGAACTCTGGAAACACCATATATTTT. The V gene is TRBV7-2, the J gene TRBJ1-3; no clear D gene. In germline, CDR1 is SGHTA, CDR2 FQGNSA. V was shortened by 5 bases and J by 0 bases, with 11 bases between the two germline ends. This CDR3 has 15 amino acids.

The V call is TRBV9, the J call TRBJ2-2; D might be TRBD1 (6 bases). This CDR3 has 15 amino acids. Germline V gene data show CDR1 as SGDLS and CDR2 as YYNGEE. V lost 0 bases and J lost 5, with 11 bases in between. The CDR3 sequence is CASSVATGNTGELFF. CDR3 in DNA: TGTGCCAGCAGCGTAGCCACAGGGAATACCGGGGAGCTGTTTTTT.

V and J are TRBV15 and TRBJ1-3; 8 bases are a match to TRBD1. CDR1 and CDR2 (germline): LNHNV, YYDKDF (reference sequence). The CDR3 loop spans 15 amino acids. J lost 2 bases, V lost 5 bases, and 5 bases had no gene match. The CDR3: CATSATGGPGNTIYF. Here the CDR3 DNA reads TGTGCCACCAGCGCTACAGGGGGGCCTGGAAACACCATATATTTT.

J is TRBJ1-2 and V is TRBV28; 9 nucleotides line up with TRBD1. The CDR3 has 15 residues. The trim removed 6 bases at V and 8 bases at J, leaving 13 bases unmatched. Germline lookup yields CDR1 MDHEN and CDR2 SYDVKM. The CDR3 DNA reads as TGTGCCAGCAGCACCCTGGACAGGGGCCCTCACGGCTACACCTTC. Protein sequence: CASSTLDRGPHGYTF.

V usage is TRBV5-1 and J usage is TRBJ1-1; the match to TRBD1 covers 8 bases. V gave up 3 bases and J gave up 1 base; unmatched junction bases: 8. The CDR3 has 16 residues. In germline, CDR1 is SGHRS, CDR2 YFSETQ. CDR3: CASSSRQGKGNTEAFF. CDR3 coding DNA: TGCGCCAGCAGCTCGCGACAGGGGAAGGGGAACACTGAAGCTTTCTTT.

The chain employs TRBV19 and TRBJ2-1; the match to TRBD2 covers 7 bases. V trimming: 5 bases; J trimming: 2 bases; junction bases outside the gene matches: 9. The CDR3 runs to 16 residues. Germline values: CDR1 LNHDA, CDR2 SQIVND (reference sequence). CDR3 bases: TGTGCCAGTAGTGAGGGGAGCGGGACGGCCTACAATGAGCAGTTCTTC. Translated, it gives CASSEGSGTAYNEQFF. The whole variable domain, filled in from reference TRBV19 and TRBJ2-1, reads DGGITQSPKYLFRKEGQNVTLSCEQNLNHDAMYWYRQDPGQGLRLIYYSQIVNDFQKGDIAEGYSVSREKKESFPLTVTSAQKNPTAFYLCASSEGSGTAYNEQFFGPGTRLTVL.

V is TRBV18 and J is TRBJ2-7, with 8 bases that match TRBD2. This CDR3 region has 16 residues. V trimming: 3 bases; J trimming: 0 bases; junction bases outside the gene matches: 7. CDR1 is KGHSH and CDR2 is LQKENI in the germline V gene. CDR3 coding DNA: TGTGCCAGCTCACCGACCGAGCGGGAGTACTCCTACGAGCAGTACTTC. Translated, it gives CASSPTEREYSYEQYF.

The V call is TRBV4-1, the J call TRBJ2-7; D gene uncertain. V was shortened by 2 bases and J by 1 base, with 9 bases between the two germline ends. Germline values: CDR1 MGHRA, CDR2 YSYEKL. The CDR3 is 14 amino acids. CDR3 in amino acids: CASSQTPTSYEQYF. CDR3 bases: TGCGCCAGCAGCCAAACCCCTACTTCCTACGAGCAGTACTTC.